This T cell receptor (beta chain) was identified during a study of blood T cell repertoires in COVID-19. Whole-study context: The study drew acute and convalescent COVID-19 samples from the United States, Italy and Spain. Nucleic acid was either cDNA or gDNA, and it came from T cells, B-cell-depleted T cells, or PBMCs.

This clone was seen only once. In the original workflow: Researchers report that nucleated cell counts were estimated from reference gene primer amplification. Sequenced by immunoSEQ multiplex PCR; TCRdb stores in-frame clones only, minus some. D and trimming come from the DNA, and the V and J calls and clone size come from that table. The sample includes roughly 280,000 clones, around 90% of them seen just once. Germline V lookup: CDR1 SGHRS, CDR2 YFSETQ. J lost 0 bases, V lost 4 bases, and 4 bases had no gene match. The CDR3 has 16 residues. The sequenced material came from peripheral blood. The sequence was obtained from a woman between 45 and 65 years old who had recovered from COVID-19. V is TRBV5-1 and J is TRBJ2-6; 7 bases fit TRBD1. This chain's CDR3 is CASSTGVSSGANVLTF. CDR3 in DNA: TGCGCCAGCAGCACAGGGGTCTCCTCTGGGGCCAACGTCCTGACTTTC. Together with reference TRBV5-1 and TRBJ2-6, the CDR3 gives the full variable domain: KAGVTQTPRYLIKTRGQQVTLSCSPISGHRSVSWYQQTPGQGLQFLFEYFSETQRNKGNFPGRFSGRQFSNSRSEMNVSTLELGDSALYLCASSTGVSSGANVLTFGAGSRLTVL.